The 23 T cell receptor beta chains listed next were all sequenced from one sample in a study of T cell repertoires in cytomegalovirus infection. The antigens these receptors bind are not known. Via MiXCR, TCRdb re-called the reads, giving one row per CDR3 protein. Here the sample spans fewer than 900,000 distinct CDR3 sequences, 25% to 35% being singletons. The material was cultured CD8+ T cells from PBMCs, obtained from culture after CMV antigen stimulation. The receptor source for this set is a human donor in good health (CMV status not recorded). Some clones in this sample may be carry-over from other donors' samples.

The table lists this clonotype with many counts. This chain connects TRBV7-2 to TRBJ2-3, with D tentatively TRBD2 (6 bases). V was pared by 3 bases and J by 2 bases, with 15 bases between. The CDR3 is 16 amino acids. CDR1 is SGHTA and CDR2 is FQGNSA in the germline V gene. For the CDR3, the DNA is TGTGCCAGCAGCTTGGTCTCCACGGGAGTCACAGATACGCAGTATTTT. Translating gives CASSLVSTGVTDTQYF.

This clonotype appeared a single time. DNA of the CDR3: TGTGCCAGCATTGTTACTCTAGCGGGGGGGCCTCAGGAGACCCAGTACTTC. Amino acid sequence: CASIVTLAGGPQETQYF. The chain combines TRBV6-6 with TRBJ2-5, with TRBD2 identical over 12 bases. V lost 7 bases and J lost 5; bases outside the gene matches: 14. The germline gives CDR1 MNHNY, CDR2 SVGAGI (reference sequence). There are 17 residues in the CDR3.

The chain uses TRBV19 and TRBJ1-2; 7 positions agree with TRBD1. The V gene end was trimmed by 10 bases and the J gene end by 4 bases; junction bases not matched to a gene: 15. The CDR3 consists of 15 residues. Germline-derived CDR1 and CDR2 are LNHDA and SQIVND (reference sequence). The CDR3 is CATTIHGTEFYGYTF. The DNA for the CDR3 is TGTGCCACCACTATCCACGGGACAGAGTTCTATGGCTACACCTTC.

This chain connects TRBV3-1 to TRBJ1-3, with 8 bases identical to TRBD1. The V gene's germline CDR1 is LGHDT and CDR2 YNNKEL (reference sequence). This CDR3 has 17 residues. Trimming cost V 0 bases and J 2 bases; bases outside gene matches: 6. The CDR3 protein is CASSQDSLGQAGNTIYF. The CDR3 coding sequence is TGTGCCAGCAGCCAAGATAGTTTGGGACAGGCTGGAAACACCATATATTTT.

The chain uses TRBV5-5 and TRBJ2-7, with 10 bases fitting TRBD1. The CDR3 runs 15 residues. The V and J ends lost 4 bases and 3 bases, in that order; junction bases with no gene match: 7. In germline, CDR1 is SGHKS, CDR2 YYEKEE (reference sequence). The CDR3 sequence: CASSTGQGIGYEQYF. DNA of the CDR3: TGTGCCAGCAGCACGGGACAGGGGATTGGCTACGAGCAGTACTTC.

This sequence joins TRBV6-5 and TRBJ2-3; 8 bases line up with TRBD1. Germline CDR1 and CDR2: MNHEY and SVGAGI. V was pared by 5 bases and J by 3 bases, with 16 bases of the junction left unmatched. This CDR3 has 18 amino acids. CDR3 loop: CASSPRGQATFITDTQYF. The DNA for the CDR3 is TGTGCCAGCAGTCCCCGGGGACAGGCTACCTTTATTACAGATACGCAGTATTTT.

This clonotype came up a few times. The rearrangement links TRBV27 to TRBJ1-1, with D maybe TRBD1 (5 bases). The V gene's germline CDR1 is MNHEY and CDR2 SMNVEV (reference sequence). V lost 7 bases, J lost 5 bases, and 11 bases lay in between. The CDR3 length is 12 residues. Here the CDR3 reads CASIWGGTEAFF. For the CDR3, the DNA is TGTGCCAGCATATGGGGGGGGACTGAAGCTTTCTTT.

The sample holds many counts of this clonotype. The J gene is TRBJ2-5, the V gene TRBV6-2 or TRBV6-3, with a weak D call TRBD1 (5 bases). The CDR3 loop spans 13 amino acids. Trimming pared 6 bases from V and 2 bases from J, leaving 10 bases between. Germline assignment: CDR1 MNHEY and CDR2 SVGEGT. This CDR3 reads CASSQTEQETQYF. Here the CDR3 DNA reads TGTGCCAGCAGCCAGACAGAGCAAGAGACCCAGTACTTC.

The table lists this clonotype with many counts. V and J are TRBV7-2 and TRBJ2-3; D is perhaps TRBD2 (5 bases). Germline lookup yields CDR1 SGHTA and CDR2 FQGNSA. The CDR3 is made up of 15 amino acids. V dropped 4 bases and J dropped 1 base, with 12 bases sitting between them. This chain's CDR3 is CASSSDYLRTDTQYF. CDR3 DNA sequence: TGTGCCAGCAGCTCTGACTACCTACGCACAGATACGCAGTATTTT.

This clonotype showed up just a few times. V usage is TRBV6-6 and J usage is TRBJ2-7; 9 bases map to TRBD1. The CDR3 extends over 15 amino acids. After removal of 7 bases from V and 2 bases from J, the junction contained 9 bases not matched to a gene. Germline loops: CDR1 MNHNY, CDR2 SVGAGI (reference sequence). CDR3 sequence reads: CASKDYRGPTYEQYV. The CDR3 nucleotides read TGTGCCAGCAAAGACTACAGGGGGCCCACCTACGAGCAGTACGTC.

This clonotype has more than one count but fewer than ten. J is TRBJ2-2 and V is TRBV20-1, with a possible D match to TRBD1 (6 bases). V was clipped by 0 bases and J by 7 bases, with 15 bases between them. This CDR3 has 15 amino acids. CDR1 is DFQATT and CDR2 is SNEGSKA in the germline V gene (reference sequence). The CDR3 is CSARDEGEGVGELFF. DNA of the CDR3: TGCAGTGCTAGAGACGAGGGGGAAGGAGTCGGGGAGCTGTTTTTT.

V and J are TRBV28 and TRBJ2-3, with 8 bases that match TRBD1. Germline V lookup: CDR1 MDHEN, CDR2 SYDVKM. This CDR3 is 19 amino acids long. Losses at the gene ends were 3 bases for V and 2 bases for J; bases not matched to a gene: 16. DNA for the CDR3: TGTGCCAGCAGTTTTTACCCCTCGTCGACAGGGGCCTCCACAGATACGCAGTATTTT. It translates to CASSFYPSSTGASTDTQYF. Looking up the rest from reference TRBV28 and TRBJ2-3 gives the full variable domain: DVKVTQSSRYLVKRTGEKVFLECVQDMDHENMFWYRQDPGLGLRLIYFSYDVKMKEKGDIPEGYSVSREKKERFSLILESASTNQTSMYLCASSFYPSSTGASTDTQYFGPGTRLTVL.

Many counts were recorded for this clonotype. The chain links TRBV7-9 to TRBJ1-3; D is unresolved. The CDR3 totals 15 residues. Germline V gene lookup returns CDR1 SEHNR and CDR2 FQNEAQ (reference sequence). V lost 11 bases and J 0 bases, leaving 17 bases between the germline ends. For the CDR3, the DNA is TGTGCCCCCATTTCCCTGGGCCGCTCTGGAAACACCATATATTTT. It specifies CAPISLGRSGNTIYF.

The chain joins TRBV12-3 or TRBV12-4 to TRBJ1-2, with TRBD1 matching 7 bases. V lost 7 bases and J lost 6; bases outside the gene matches: 11. The CDR3 spans 14 residues. The CDR3, as DNA: TGTGCCAGCACCCATGGGGAGGGGGCGGATGGCTACACCTTC. It specifies CASTHGEGADGYTF.

This clonotype was observed a few times. V gene TRBV7-6 combines with J gene TRBJ1-2; a possible D gene is TRBD1 (6 bases). The CDR3 has 15 residues. Germline CDR1 and CDR2: SGHVS and FNYEAQ. V was trimmed by 5 bases and J by 2 bases, leaving 15 bases between them. In DNA form, the CDR3 reads TGTGCCAGCAGCCCCGGGGGCCGGCGAAACTATGGCTACACCTTC. Protein sequence: CASSPGGRRNYGYTF.

This clonotype appeared a few times. V gene TRBV24-1 combines with J gene TRBJ2-7; D gene unclear. CDR3 size: 15 residues. Germline-derived CDR1 and CDR2 are KGHDR and SFDVKD. V lost 5 bases and J lost 0, with 13 bases in between. This CDR3 reads CATSGRGGYSYEQYV. CDR3 DNA sequence: TGTGCCACCAGTGGTCGAGGCGGTTACTCCTACGAGCAGTACGTC.

This clonotype has a count of ten or more. The V and J genes are TRBV7-2 and TRBJ1-5; a possible D gene is TRBD1 (6 bases). Germline CDR1 SGHTA, CDR2 FQGNSA. The CDR3 contains 14 residues. V shed 0 bases and J shed 9 bases, with 12 bases lying between them. The CDR3 is CASSLAGAGGPQHF. CDR3 nucleotides: TGTGCCAGCAGCTTAGCGGGGGCGGGAGGGCCCCAGCATTTT.

V and J are TRBV6-4 and TRBJ1-4; 8 bases fit TRBD1. This CDR3 has 14 residues. Unmatched junction bases numbered 7, after V lost 6 bases and J lost 7 bases. The germline V gene has CDR1 MRHNA and CDR2 SNTAGT. CDR3 DNA: TGTGCCAGCAGATGGACAGGGAAGAGTGAAAAACTGTTTTTT. Its protein is CASRWTGKSEKLFF.

The J gene is TRBJ2-7, the V gene TRBV6-1, with 8 bases fitting TRBD2. Per germline, CDR1 MNHNS and CDR2 SASEGT. V lost 8 bases and J lost 0; bases outside the gene matches: 0. The CDR3 covers 12 residues. The CDR3 DNA reads as TGTGCCAGCGGGACTAGCTCCTACGAGCAGTACGTC. Encoded protein: CASGTSSYEQYV.

J is TRBJ2-1 and V is TRBV7-1; D gene unclear. TRBV7-1 is annotated as an ORF whose role is uncertain. The CDR3 contains 13 residues. V lost 7 bases, J lost 5 bases, and 12 bases lay in between. This CDR3 is CASTPGLNNEQFF. In DNA form, the CDR3 reads TGTGCCAGCACCCCCGGCCTGAACAATGAGCAGTTCTTC.

This chain joins TRBV27 and TRBJ1-2; no definite D call. This CDR3 contains 15 residues. V lost 6 bases and J lost 0, with 14 bases in between. Germline V gene lookup returns CDR1 MNHEY and CDR2 SMNVEV (reference sequence). CDR3 nucleotides: TGTGCCAGCAGCCAAGCATTCAGGCCTAACTATGGCTACACCTTC. This codes for CASSQAFRPNYGYTF.

This clonotype was observed once. V and J are TRBV7-9 and TRBJ2-5; 10 bases line up with TRBD2. Trimming took 3 bases from V and 5 from J; bases not matched to a gene: 9. The germline V gene encodes CDR1 SEHNR and CDR2 FQNEAQ (reference sequence). This CDR3 has 16 residues. The chain's CDR3 is CASSLGTSEVLETQYF. The CDR3 nucleotides read TGTGCCAGCAGCTTGGGGACTAGCGAGGTTTTGGAGACCCAGTACTTC.

This clonotype was counted ten times or more. The rearrangement links TRBV7-2 to TRBJ2-5; D unresolved. Trimming stripped 0 bases from V and 5 bases from J, with 13 bases between. The CDR3 runs to 15 residues. Germline V gene data show CDR1 as SGHTA and CDR2 as FQGNSA. The CDR3 reads CASSLARVYGETQYF. CDR3 in DNA: TGTGCCAGCAGCTTAGCCCGGGTTTACGGGGAGACCCAGTACTTC.